What follows are 15 T cell receptor beta chains derived from one specimen sequenced in a study of identical twins. TCRdb called the 5' RACE reads again in MiXCR, with one record for every CDR3 protein. The sample carries 200,000 to 250,000 distinct CDR3 sequences, more than 12% recorded once. Sequenced material: memory (CD45RO+) T cells sorted from blood. All receptors derive from a woman between 18 and 29 years old in good health.

The chain combines TRBV5-1 with TRBJ2-7, with 14 nucleotides matching TRBD2. V was pared by 4 bases and J by 6 bases, with 6 bases of the junction left unmatched. CDR1 and CDR2 from the germline V gene are SGHRS and YFSETQ. The CDR3 consists of 15 residues. The CDR3 DNA reads TGCGCCAGCAGCGGAGGGACTAGCGGGAGAGGCGAGCAGTACTTC. Residues: CASSGGTSGRGEQYF.

The J gene is TRBJ2-5, the V gene TRBV7-9; a weak D match, TRBD2 (5 bases). V lost 5 bases and J 9 bases, leaving 13 bases between the germline ends. Per germline, CDR1 SEHNR and CDR2 FQNEAQ (reference sequence). This CDR3 comprises 12 residues. The CDR3 DNA is TGTGCCAGCAGCCCGCCGCGAGGGTCCCAGTACTTC. Its protein product is CASSPPRGSQYF.

This clonotype was picked up a small number of times. The rearrangement joins TRBV7-3 to TRBJ2-3; 8 bases align to TRBD2. This CDR3 region has 15 residues. V shed 5 bases and J 11 bases; nucleotides not matched to a gene: 15. Germline V lookup: CDR1 SGHTA, CDR2 FQGTGA. CDR3 region: CASSPNGGLGVMQYF. CDR3 sequence (DNA): TGTGCCAGCAGCCCAAACGGGGGACTAGGGGTTATGCAGTATTTT.

The V call is TRBV5-1, the J call TRBJ1-1; no firm D call. Germline CDR1 and CDR2: SGHRS and YFSETQ. The CDR3 runs 13 residues. Trimming left V 0 bases short and J 7 bases short, with 10 bases between. Here the CDR3 reads CASSLEGGIEAFF. The CDR3, as DNA: TGCGCCAGCAGCTTGGAGGGAGGGATTGAAGCTTTCTTT.

Details on this clonotype: A junction boundary mismatches the germline segment, possibly from a read error. The V and J genes are TRBV6-5 and TRBJ2-7; TRBD1 is a possible D gene (5 bases). CDR1 and CDR2 (germline): MNHEY, SVGAGI. The length of the CDR3 is 12 residues. The CDR3 loop is CTSSQGPYEQYF. As DNA, the CDR3 is TGTACCAGCAGTCAGGGTCCCTACGAGCAGTACTTC.

This clonotype was detected only a few times. Here the CDR3 reads CASSLVVTGSYEQYF. As DNA, the CDR3 is TGTGCCAGCAGCTTAGTAGTAACAGGGTCCTACGAGCAGTACTTC. The rearrangement links TRBV7-2 to TRBJ2-7; D is possibly TRBD1 (6 bases). The V end was cut by 1 base, the J end by 1 base, with 11 bases between. The CDR3 length is 15 residues. CDR1 is SGHTA, CDR2 FQGNSA, per germline.

The rearrangement links TRBV20-1 to TRBJ2-5, with TRBD2 as a possible D gene (5 bases). The CDR3 has 12 residues. Per germline, CDR1 DFQATT and CDR2 SNEGSKA (reference sequence). Trimming cost V 3 bases and J 5 bases, with 10 bases left between them. In nucleotides, the CDR3 is TGCAGTGCTAGTTCTAGCTCTGAGACCCAGTACTTC. Encoded protein: CSASSSSETQYF.

This clonotype occurred a few times. The V call is TRBV7-2, the J call TRBJ2-7; TRBD2 matches 7 bases. Per germline, CDR1 SGHTA and CDR2 FQGNSA. The CDR3 loop spans 17 amino acids. J gave up 1 base and V 2 bases, and 11 bases lay outside the gene matches. CDR3 coding DNA: TGTGCCAGCAGCTTAACCGCCGCGACTAGCTTTTCCTACGAGCAGTACTTC. Protein: CASSLTAATSFSYEQYF.

This clonotype was observed a handful of times. V gene TRBV20-1 combines with J gene TRBJ2-1; 9 nucleotides align to TRBD1. V gave up 5 bases and J gave up 2 bases; unmatched junction bases: 7. This CDR3 has 15 residues. Germline CDR1 is DFQATT and CDR2 is SNEGSKA (reference sequence). Here the CDR3 reads CSAFRDRVTYNEQFF. The CDR3 DNA reads as TGCAGTGCTTTCCGGGACAGGGTCACCTACAATGAGCAGTTCTTC.

This clonotype was counted at least ten times. The chain carries TRBV2 and TRBJ2-5; 8 nucleotides match TRBD1. V lost 6 bases and J lost 3; bases outside the gene matches: 3. The germline CDR1 and CDR2 sequences are SNHLY and FYNNEI. The CDR3 is made up of 13 amino acids. The CDR3 is CASSPDREETQYF. Here the CDR3 DNA reads TGTGCCAGCAGCCCGGACAGGGAAGAGACCCAGTACTTC.

The V gene is TRBV29-1, the J gene TRBJ2-1; TRBD1 might be the D (6 bases). CDR3 length equals 13 residues. The ends were cut back, 6 bases at V and 4 bases at J, with 13 bases in the middle. CDR1 SQVTM and CDR2 ANQGSEA come from the germline V gene. The CDR3 region is CSVRPGQYNEQFF. The CDR3 nucleotides read TGCAGCGTAAGACCGGGACAATACAATGAGCAGTTCTTC.

This clonotype was counted a few times. The V gene is TRBV6-5, the J gene TRBJ2-1, with TRBD2 as a possible D gene (6 bases). The CDR3 runs to 14 residues. V was clipped by 4 bases and J by 5 bases, with 12 bases between them. Germline lookup yields CDR1 MNHEY and CDR2 SVGAGI. CDR3 DNA sequence: TGTGCCAGCAGTTTGACGGGGGAAGACAATGAGCAGTTCTTC. It translates to CASSLTGEDNEQFF.

The rearrangement joins TRBV29-1 to TRBJ2-1; TRBD2 agrees at 11 bases. Germline CDR1 SQVTM, CDR2 ANQGSEA. This CDR3 is 14 amino acids long. Trimming cost V 8 bases and J 7 bases; bases outside gene matches: 10. The CDR3 sequence: CSTRGLAAVNEQFF. The DNA for the CDR3 is TGCAGCACCCGGGGACTAGCGGCCGTAAATGAGCAGTTCTTC.

This clonotype was picked up many times. The V gene is TRBV6-1, the J gene TRBJ2-3; D perhaps matches TRBD2 (5 bases). Trimming took off 0 bases at V and 6 bases at J, with 10 bases between the two ends. CDR1 and CDR2 (germline): MNHNS, SASEGT. The CDR3 contains 14 residues. CDR3 in amino acids: CASSEAGEVDTQYF. The CDR3 DNA follows: TGTGCCAGCAGTGAAGCGGGAGAAGTTGATACGCAGTATTTT.

This clonotype was found many times. This chain links TRBV7-2 with TRBJ2-4, with unresolved D. The V gene lost 5 bases and the J gene lost 2 bases, with 10 bases spanning the gap. From germline, CDR1 is SGHTA and CDR2 FQGNSA. The CDR3 length is 14 residues. The CDR3 DNA is TGTGCCAGCAGCCGCGCTAAGACCAAAAACATTCAGTACTTC. This sequence encodes CASSRAKTKNIQYF.